A single sample gave rise to the 13 T cell receptor beta chains below, sequenced in a study of T cells in women clearing cervical HPV infection. The protocol was immunoSEQ multiplex PCR, while the TCRdb copy is restricted to in-frame clones and leaves out a portion. Here the sample table reports about 32,000 clones. Sequenced input: blood buffy coat. The source is a woman between 18 and 75 years old with a cervical HPV16 infection that either progressed to CIN3+ or cleared (not recorded which).

As to this clone: The CDR3 extends 3 residues past the end of the read, so its final part is completed from the germline J gene. The chain is built from TRBV20-1 and TRBJ2-3; 8 nucleotides agree with TRBD2. The CDR3 runs to 15 residues. Germline V gene data show CDR1 as DFQATT and CDR2 as SNEGSKA (reference sequence). The part of the CDR3 DNA that was read is TGCAGTGCTTTTCGGGGGGGAGGGTTCCAAGAGACG. Encoded protein: CSAFRGGGFQET. The entire CDR3 sequence reads CSAFRGGGFQETQYF.

This clone is medium-sized by frequency. Coverage ceases 3 residues before the CDR3 finishes, and the germline J gene fills in the end. The chain couples TRBV29-1 to TRBJ1-4; D gene unclear. The V gene's germline CDR1 is SQVTM and CDR2 ANQGSEA. V was pared by 4 bases and J by 5 bases, with 8 bases between. The CDR3 runs to 12 residues. CDR3 bases read: TGCAGCGTTGCAGGATTCAATGAAAAA. Translating gives CSVAGFNEK. Given in full, the CDR3 is CSVAGFNEKLFF.

As regards this clone: The read ends 3 residues shy of where the CDR3 ends; the end is completed using the germline J gene. The chain combines TRBV5-1 with TRBJ1-1; D not certain. Per germline, CDR1 SGHRS and CDR2 YFSETQ. The CDR3 contains 15 residues. V was trimmed by 0 bases and J by 1 base, leaving 10 bases between them. The part of the CDR3 DNA that was read is TGCGCCAGCAGCTTGGCCTTAACGGGGAACACTGAA. Protein product: CASSLALTGNTE. The complete CDR3 sequence is CASSLALTGNTEAFF.

Of note for this clone: Coverage ceases 3 residues before the CDR3 finishes, and the germline J gene fills in the end. The chain carries TRBV30 and TRBJ2-3; 7 bases align to TRBD1. This CDR3 comprises 13 residues. Germline loops: CDR1 GTSNPN, CDR2 SVGIG (reference sequence). Partial CDR3 DNA: TGTGCCTGGACCACAGGGGACAATCAGCCG. Translation gives CAWTTGDNQP. The complete CDR3 sequence is CAWTTGDNQPQYF.

With respect to this clone: The read ends 3 residues shy of where the CDR3 ends; the end is completed using the germline J gene. The chain combines TRBV18 with TRBJ2-7, with a weak D call TRBD2 (7 bases). CDR1 and CDR2 (germline): KGHSH, LQKENI. There are 12 residues in the CDR3. Trimming took off 3 bases at V and 6 bases at J, with 9 bases between the two ends. CDR3 bases read: TGTGCCAGCTCACCCGCGGGGGCCGAG. It specifies CASSPAGAE. From start to end, the CDR3 is CASSPAGAEQYF.

As concerns this clone: The read finishes 3 residues shy of the CDR3 end, and the germline J gene is used to complete it. The V gene is TRBV18, the J gene TRBJ2-3; maybe TRBD2 (6 bases). Germline lookup yields CDR1 KGHSH and CDR2 LQKENI. The CDR3 covers 14 residues. Incomplete CDR3 DNA: TGTGCCAGCTCACCGAGGGGCGGAGGGCAGCCG. Its protein is CASSPRGGGQP. The CDR3 in its entirety is CASSPRGGGQPQYF.

A note on this clone: The DNA ends 3 residues before the CDR3 does, and the rest of the CDR3 is filled in from the germline J gene. The chain recombines TRBV7-9 with TRBJ2-4; maybe TRBD1 (6 bases). CDR1 SEHNR and CDR2 FQNEAQ come from the germline V gene (reference sequence). The CDR3 is 14 amino acids. CDR3 sequence reads: CASSLLSQGGGQYF. The sequenced part of the CDR3 DNA is TGTGCCAGCAGCTTATTATCACAGGGTGGAGGT.

Of note for this clone: The observed sequence ends 3 residues before the CDR3 terminus, with the missing tail filled in from the germline J gene. The V gene is TRBV5-5, the J gene TRBJ1-2; TRBD1 is a possible D gene (5 bases). The CDR3 runs 15 residues. Trimming stripped 4 bases from V and 4 bases from J, with 17 bases between. The germline CDR1 and CDR2 sequences are SGHKS and YYEKEE (reference sequence). The CDR3 here is CASSLDSQNRYGYTF. CDR3 bases read: TGTGCCAGCAGCCTCGACAGCCAAAACCGCTATGGC.

Note on this clone: The read terminates 3 residues ahead of where the CDR3 ends, so the germline J gene completes it. The gene calls are TRBV11-2 and TRBJ1-4; TRBD1 aligns across 9 bases. The CDR3 sequence is 15 residues long. Germline V gives CDR1 SGHAT, CDR2 FQNNGV. The V segment lost 1 base and the J segment 8 bases; nucleotides outside the gene matches: 5. CDR3 protein: CASSLGGTGSEKLFF. CDR3 bases read: TGTGCCAGCAGCTTAGGGGGGACAGGGAGCGAAAAA.

Points on this clone: The read comes to an end 3 residues before the CDR3 does, leaving the germline J gene to fill in the end. J is TRBJ2-7 and V is TRBV11-2; TRBD2 matches 10 bases. CDR3 length: 15 residues. After removal of 2 bases from V and 4 bases from J, the junction contained 5 bases not matched to a gene. The germline CDR1 and CDR2 sequences are SGHAT and FQNNGV. The CDR3 sequence: CASSLLAGDSYEQYF. The covered CDR3 bases are TGTGCCAGCAGCTTACTAGCGGGGGATTCTTACGAG.

The CDR3 DNA, read in part, is TGCAGTGCTGTCGGAGGGAACTATGGC. It specifies CSAVGGNYG. The full CDR3 reads CSAVGGNYGYTF. The V gene is TRBV20-1, the J gene TRBJ1-2; no definite D call. The read ends 3 residues shy of where the CDR3 ends; the end is completed using the germline J gene. The CDR3 spans 12 residues. V lost 5 bases, J lost 2 bases, and 9 bases lay in between. In germline, CDR1 is DFQATT, CDR2 SNEGSKA (reference sequence).

On this clone itself: The CDR3 end falls 3 residues outside the read, so it is completed with the germline J gene. The sample has other DNA sequences that encode this CDR3 too. The chain links TRBV12-5 to TRBJ1-2; perhaps TRBD1 as D (5 bases). The CDR3 runs 14 residues. The V end was cut by 6 bases, the J end by 5 bases, with 16 bases between. Germline lookup yields CDR1 LGHNT and CDR2 FRNRAP. The sequenced part of the CDR3 DNA is TGTGCTAGTGGAACAGGAGATGTTGGGTATGGC. As protein: CASGTGDVGYG. The entire CDR3 protein is CASGTGDVGYGYTF.

As concerns this clone: From the germline J gene comes the end of the CDR3, since the read stops 3 residues before it. This chain joins TRBV19 and TRBJ2-2, with TRBD1 matching 9 bases. The CDR3 totals 14 residues. Germline CDR1 is LNHDA and CDR2 is SQIVND (reference sequence). The sequenced CDR3 bases are TGTGCCAGTAGACTACAGGGGGCAGGTTCACCG. Its protein is CASRLQGAGSP. The CDR3 reads in full as CASRLQGAGSPLFF.